This entry lists 4 T cell receptor beta chains sequenced from one sample in a study of blood T cell repertoires in COVID-19. The assay was immunoSEQ multiplex PCR, and TCRdb's table has in-frame clones only and misses some. The repertoire holds 13,000 or so clones, with 72% as singletons. Specimen: peripheral blood. These receptors were obtained from a man aged 55-75 years with COVID-19, enrolled during active disease.

V is TRBV7-8 and J is TRBJ1-2; maybe TRBD1 (6 bases). The CDR3 loop spans 15 amino acids. Germline assignment: CDR1 SGHVS and CDR2 FQNEAQ. Trimming cost V 1 base and J 0 bases, with 9 bases left between them. CDR3 in amino acids: CASSLVGASNYGYTF. In DNA form, the CDR3 reads TGTGCCAGCAGCTTAGTGGGGGCCTCTAACTATGGCTACACCTTC.

This chain links TRBV12-3 or TRBV12-4 with TRBJ1-5; 8 bases are shared with TRBD1. The CDR3 contains 13 residues. The trim removed 6 bases at V and 6 bases at J, leaving 4 bases unmatched. The CDR3 DNA reads TGTGCCAGCAGAGGGACAGGTTCTCAGCCCCAGCATTTT. This encodes CASRGTGSQPQHF.

The sample holds a few counts of this clone. The rearrangement uses TRBV13 and TRBJ1-1, with D maybe TRBD1 (5 bases). The CDR3 has 16 residues. The V and J ends lost 1 base and 0 bases respectively, with 12 bases between them. Germline-derived CDR1 and CDR2 are PRHDT and FYEKMQ (reference sequence). The CDR3 loop is CASSLVAGNMNTEAFF. In nucleotides, the CDR3 is TGTGCCAGCAGCTTAGTAGCAGGGAACATGAACACTGAAGCTTTCTTT.

The chain recombines TRBV28 with TRBJ1-5, with 10 bases matching TRBD1. This CDR3 is 15 amino acids long. The germline gives CDR1 MDHEN, CDR2 SYDVKM. V was pared by 5 bases and J by 1 base, with 2 bases of the junction left unmatched. The CDR3 is CASSKGQGSNQPQHF. In DNA, the CDR3 is TGTGCCAGCAGTAAGGGACAGGGGAGCAATCAGCCCCAGCATTTT.